The 2 T cell receptor beta chains listed next were all sequenced from one sample in a study of OX40 agonist ivuxolimab in advanced cancers. Libraries were prepared by immunoSEQ multiplex PCR; TCRdb keeps only in-frame clonotypes and omits some of them. The repertoire holds approximately 14,000 clones, with 70% to 85% as singletons. The specimen was CD4+ or CD8+ T cells sorted from blood, collected in a trial of the OX40 agonist ivuxolimab. These receptors were collected from an adult with an advanced solid tumor such as melanoma, head and neck, liver or kidney cancer.

The chain combines TRBV7-3 with TRBJ2-7; the match to TRBD2 covers 13 bases. The CDR3 is made up of 14 amino acids. Germline CDR1 is SGHTA and CDR2 is FQGTGA. The V gene end was trimmed by 6 bases and the J gene end by 5 bases; junction bases not matched to a gene: 4. This CDR3 reads CASRTGTSGDEQYF. For the CDR3, the DNA is TGTGCCAGCAGAACCGGGACTAGCGGGGACGAGCAGTACTTC.

By share, this clone ranks as large. CDR3 bases: TGTGCCAGCAGAGAGTGGACAGGCTCCTACGAGCAGTACTTC. Translating gives CASREWTGSYEQYF. The rearrangement joins TRBV6-1 to TRBJ2-7; 7 bases agree with TRBD1. Germline values: CDR1 MNHNS, CDR2 SASEGT. Trimming removed 6 bases from V and 0 bases from J; junction bases left unmatched: 5. The CDR3 loop spans 14 amino acids.